These 27 T cell receptor beta chains were all obtained from the same sample, sequenced in a study of shared clonotypes between healthy human individuals. Sequenced by immunoSEQ multiplex PCR; TCRdb stores in-frame clones only, minus some. The repertoire holds some 2 million clones, with 95% as singletons. Sequenced input: naive CD4+ T cells sorted from blood. Subset meaning: CD45RA+ positively selected. The receptor source for this set is a man in his late teens or twenties in good health.

The V call is TRBV5-4, the J call TRBJ1-1; TRBD1 aligns across 9 bases. V shed 4 bases and J 5 bases; nucleotides not matched to a gene: 6. The germline V gene encodes CDR1 SGHNT and CDR2 YYREEE (reference sequence). The CDR3 loop spans 14 amino acids. The CDR3 coding sequence is TGTGCCAGCAGCCGAACAGGGGGCGGAACTGAAGCTTTCTTT. Its translation: CASSRTGGGTEAFF.

The chain couples TRBV30 to TRBJ1-1, with D hard to call. Germline CDR1 reads GTSNPN; CDR2 reads SVGIG (reference sequence). The CDR3 consists of 13 residues. V was clipped by 4 bases and J by 4 bases, with 13 bases between them. The CDR3 coding sequence is TGTGCCTGGACTGTGCGGGGAGGCACTGAAGCTTTCTTT. Translated, it gives CAWTVRGGTEAFF.

V and J are TRBV10-2 and TRBJ2-2; TRBD2 might be the D (6 bases). CDR3 size: 14 residues. CDR1 is WSHSY, CDR2 SAAADI, per germline. The V and J ends lost 5 bases and 2 bases respectively, with 9 bases between them. CDR3: CASSSGLNTGELFF. As DNA, the CDR3 is TGCGCCAGCAGTTCCGGACTAAACACCGGGGAGCTGTTTTTT.

V usage is TRBV2 and J usage is TRBJ2-7, with D perhaps matching TRBD1 (5 bases). Germline CDR1 reads SNHLY; CDR2 reads FYNNEI. The CDR3 loop spans 14 amino acids. V shed 4 bases and J shed 0 bases, with 10 bases lying between them. In nucleotides, the CDR3 is TGTGCCAGCAGTGCCGAGACAGTCTCCTACGAGCAGTACTTC. It is translated as CASSAETVSYEQYF.

Written as DNA, the CDR3 is TGCGCCAGCAGCTTGGCCTCGGGAGATAATTCACCCCTCCACTTT. Protein sequence: CASSLASGDNSPLHF. This chain joins TRBV5-1 and TRBJ1-6; D gene uncertain. V lost 0 bases and J 5 bases, leaving 9 bases between the germline ends. The CDR3 has 15 amino acids. The germline gives CDR1 SGHRS, CDR2 YFSETQ.

V is TRBV5-6 and J is TRBJ2-7, with D tentatively TRBD2 (5 bases). Germline lookup yields CDR1 SGHDT and CDR2 YYEEEE. The CDR3 is 15 residues long. Trimming stripped 0 bases from V and 3 bases from J, with 13 bases between. The CDR3 region is CASSLGASWVYEQYF. DNA for the CDR3: TGTGCCAGCAGCTTGGGGGCTAGCTGGGTCTACGAGCAGTACTTC. The full variable domain, in which reference TRBV5-6 and TRBJ2-7 provide the parts outside the CDR3, is DAGVTQSPTHLIKTRGQQVTLRCSPKSGHDTVSWYQQALGQGPQFIFQYYEEEERQRGNFPDRFSGHQFPNYSSELNVNALLLGDSALYLCASSLGASWVYEQYFGPGTRLTVT.

The chain uses TRBV14 and TRBJ2-7, with 10 bases fitting TRBD1. Germline values: CDR1 SGHDN, CDR2 FVKESK. Unmatched junction bases numbered 6, after V lost 2 bases and J lost 8 bases. There are 14 residues in the CDR3. The CDR3 sequence: CASSQQDRGQKQYF. DNA of the CDR3: TGTGCCAGCAGCCAACAAGACAGGGGGCAGAAGCAGTACTTC.

About this clone: The sample holds other DNA sequences that translate to the same CDR3. This rearrangement joins TRBV18 to TRBJ2-7, with D tentatively TRBD1 (6 bases). The CDR3 length is 12 residues. The V gene lost 4 bases and the J gene lost 3 bases, with 7 bases spanning the gap. Germline assignment: CDR1 KGHSH and CDR2 LQKENI. In DNA, the CDR3 is TGTGCCAGCTCACAACAGGGCTACGAGCAGTACTTC. Amino acid sequence: CASSQQGYEQYF.

The rearrangement links TRBV5-1 to TRBJ1-4, with D tentatively TRBD1 (6 bases). There are 17 residues in the CDR3. Per the germline V gene, CDR1 is SGHRS and CDR2 is YFSETQ. V lost 5 bases and J lost 0, with 17 bases in between. CDR3 in DNA: TGCGCCAGCAGGTGGGGAGGACAGCTGGCAACTAATGAAAAACTGTTTTTT. It codes for CASRWGGQLATNEKLFF.

This clone has only one observation. The chain recombines TRBV5-1 with TRBJ1-1; no reliable D call. CDR3 length: 14 residues. Germline CDR1 reads SGHRS; CDR2 reads YFSETQ. V lost 1 base and J 5 bases, leaving 12 bases between the germline ends. The CDR3 loop reads CASSLRGSGTEAFF. The CDR3 DNA is TGCGCCAGCAGCTTGAGAGGATCGGGGACTGAAGCTTTCTTT.

This clone was counted only a few times. The chain has TRBV6-1 and TRBJ2-7, with 10 bases lining up with TRBD1. Germline V gene sequence: CDR1 MNHNS, CDR2 SASEGT. Losses at the gene ends were 5 bases for V and 5 bases for J; bases not matched to a gene: 6. This CDR3 has 14 residues. The CDR3 sequence is CASSQGQGRDEQYF. CDR3 bases: TGTGCCAGCAGTCAGGGACAGGGGAGGGACGAGCAGTACTTC.

The genes are TRBV12-5 and TRBJ1-6; D unclear. The germline V and J ends were trimmed by 5 bases and 4 bases, with 6 bases remaining between them. The CDR3 is made up of 13 amino acids. The germline V gene has CDR1 LGHNT and CDR2 FRNRAP. CDR3 amino acids: CASGPGYNSPLHF. The CDR3 nucleotides are TGTGCTAGTGGTCCCGGGTATAATTCACCCCTCCACTTT.

The chain employs TRBV2 and TRBJ2-1, with 12 nucleotides matching TRBD2. Trimming cost V 4 bases and J 8 bases; bases outside gene matches: 9. CDR1 is SNHLY and CDR2 is FYNNEI in the germline V gene. The CDR3 has 16 amino acids. CDR3 nucleotides: TGTGCCAGCAGTGCGCCCCTAGCGGGGGGGCCGCATGAGCAGTTCTTC. It codes for CASSAPLAGGPHEQFF.

V is TRBV10-3 and J is TRBJ2-3, with TRBD1 matching over 8 bases. The CDR3 covers 15 residues. Germline CDR1 and CDR2: ENHRY and SYGVKD. V shed 4 bases, J shed 1 base, and the junction held 4 bases outside the gene matches. Here the CDR3 DNA reads TGTGCCATCAGTGTAGGACAGGGAGGCACAGATACGCAGTATTTT. This sequence encodes CAISVGQGGTDTQYF.

The V call is TRBV10-3, the J call TRBJ1-4, with TRBD1 identical over 9 bases. CDR1 is ENHRY and CDR2 is SYGVKD in the germline V gene. The CDR3 runs 14 residues. With 3 bases clipped from V and 8 bases from J, the junction kept 4 bases outside the gene matches. The CDR3 loop is CAISDRQGDEKLFF. The CDR3 coding sequence is TGTGCCATCAGTGACCGACAGGGGGACGAAAAACTGTTTTTT.

The chain recombines TRBV29-1 with TRBJ2-3, with a weak D call TRBD2 (6 bases). CDR3 length: 16 residues. Germline V gives CDR1 SQVTM, CDR2 ANQGSEA. The V gene lost 5 bases and the J gene lost 3 bases, with 21 bases spanning the gap. The CDR3 protein is CSVLRDSRGHTDTQYF. In DNA form, the CDR3 reads TGCAGCGTTCTACGGGACTCCCGGGGCCATACAGATACGCAGTATTTT.

The V and J genes are TRBV6-1 and TRBJ1-4, with D maybe TRBD1 (6 bases). CDR1 and CDR2 from the germline V gene are MNHNS and SASEGT. This CDR3 region has 13 residues. Trimming took off 6 bases at V and 10 bases at J, with 15 bases between the two ends. CDR3 in amino acids: CASSETIQGKLFF. CDR3 bases: TGTGCCAGCAGCGAGACCATACAGGGAAAACTGTTTTTT.

The chain combines TRBV12-5 with TRBJ2-3, with D perhaps matching TRBD2 (5 bases). This CDR3 is built from 12 residues. Germline CDR1 reads LGHNT; CDR2 reads FRNRAP. The CDR3 sequence: CASSGGSDTQYF. Here the CDR3 DNA reads TGTGCCTCCAGCGGCGGTTCAGATACGCAGTATTTT.

V gene TRBV2 combines with J gene TRBJ2-3; D remains ambiguous. V gave up 3 bases and J gave up 3 bases, with 19 bases separating them. This CDR3 has 17 residues. CDR1 and CDR2 (germline): SNHLY, FYNNEI. The DNA for the CDR3 is TGTGCCAGCAGTGAGACCGGTCGTCTAGGGAAAACAGATACGCAGTATTTT. Its protein product is CASSETGRLGKTDTQYF.

This chain connects TRBV10-1 to TRBJ2-3, with TRBD2 as a possible D gene (6 bases). The germline V and J ends were trimmed by 3 bases and 4 bases, with 14 bases remaining between them. The CDR3 extends over 15 amino acids. Germline CDR1 and CDR2: WNHNN and SYGVQD (reference sequence). As DNA, the CDR3 is TGCGCCAGCAGTGATGGGACTGAAGGGGCAGATACGCAGTATTTT. The encoded protein is CASSDGTEGADTQYF.

This rearrangement joins TRBV18 to TRBJ1-1; no reliable D call. Trimming removed 1 base from V and 0 bases from J, with 3 bases in between. This CDR3 comprises 13 residues. Germline V CDR1 and CDR2: KGHSH, LQKENI. For the CDR3, the DNA is TGTGCCAGCTCACCACTGGTGAACACTGAAGCTTTCTTT. The encoded protein is CASSPLVNTEAFF.

The chain is built from TRBV28 and TRBJ2-3; 9 bases are shared with TRBD2. This CDR3 comprises 14 residues. CDR1 is MDHEN, CDR2 SYDVKM, per germline. Unmatched junction bases numbered 5, after V lost 6 bases and J lost 4 bases. The CDR3 loop is CASREGLASDTQYF. DNA of the CDR3: TGTGCCAGCAGAGAGGGACTAGCATCAGATACGCAGTATTTT.

The chain joins TRBV18 to TRBJ2-7, with TRBD2 matching 9 bases. The germline V gene encodes CDR1 KGHSH and CDR2 LQKENI. With 3 bases clipped from V and 5 bases from J, the junction kept 8 bases outside the gene matches. The CDR3 sequence is 15 residues long. The CDR3: CASSPPGRGGDEQYF. DNA of the CDR3: TGTGCCAGCTCACCGCCGGGGCGGGGGGGCGACGAGCAGTACTTC.

CDR3 amino acids: CARSPPGLATSTDTQYF. CDR3 DNA: TGTGCCAGAAGCCCCCCCGGGCTAGCGACTAGCACAGATACGCAGTATTTT. The chain carries TRBV5-3 and TRBJ2-3, with D maybe TRBD2 (6 bases). TRBV5-3 is an ORF; its function is uncertain. Trimming removed 4 bases from V and 0 bases from J, with 18 bases in between. The CDR3 has 17 amino acids.

The J gene is TRBJ2-1, the V gene TRBV9, with unresolved D. Germline V gives CDR1 SGDLS, CDR2 YYNGEE. V lost 0 bases to trimming and J lost 6 bases, with 16 bases between them. The CDR3 spans 16 residues. CDR3 amino acids: CASSVASLPISNEQFF. Written as DNA, the CDR3 is TGTGCCAGCAGCGTAGCCTCCCTTCCCATTTCCAATGAGCAGTTCTTC.

This clone was counted a single time. This rearrangement joins TRBV19 to TRBJ1-1, with 7 nucleotides matching TRBD1. Germline V gene sequence: CDR1 LNHDA, CDR2 SQIVND (reference sequence). CDR3 length: 14 amino acids. V was pared by 10 bases and J by 0 bases, with 8 bases of the junction left unmatched. The CDR3 region is CATRDSPLNTEAFF. The DNA for the CDR3 is TGTGCCACCCGGGACAGTCCCTTGAACACTGAAGCTTTCTTT.

The chain has TRBV25-1 and TRBJ2-7; a possible D gene is TRBD1 (6 bases). The CDR3 totals 13 residues. V lost 6 bases and J lost 1, with 10 bases in between. Germline V lookup: CDR1 MGHDK, CDR2 SYGVNS. This CDR3 is CASSDRPSYEQYF. In nucleotides, the CDR3 is TGTGCCAGCAGCGACAGGCCGTCCTACGAGCAGTACTTC.